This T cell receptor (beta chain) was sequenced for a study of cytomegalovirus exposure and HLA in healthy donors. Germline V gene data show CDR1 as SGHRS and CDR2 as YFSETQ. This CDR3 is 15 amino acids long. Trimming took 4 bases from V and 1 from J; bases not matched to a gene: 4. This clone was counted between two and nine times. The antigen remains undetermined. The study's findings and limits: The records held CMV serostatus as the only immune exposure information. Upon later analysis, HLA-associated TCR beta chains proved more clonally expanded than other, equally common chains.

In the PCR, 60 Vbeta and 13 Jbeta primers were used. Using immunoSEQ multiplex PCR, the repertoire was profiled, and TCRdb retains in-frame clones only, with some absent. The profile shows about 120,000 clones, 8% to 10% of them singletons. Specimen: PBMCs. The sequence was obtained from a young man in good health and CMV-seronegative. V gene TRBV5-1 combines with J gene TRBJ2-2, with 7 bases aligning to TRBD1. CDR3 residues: CASSLRDRNTGELFF. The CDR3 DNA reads TGCGCCAGCAGCCTCCGGGACAGGAACACCGGGGAGCTGTTTTTT.